Presented here are 22 T cell receptor beta chains from one specimen sequenced in a study of molecular identifiers for immune sequencing clone quantification. Each CDR3 protein gets one entry after TCRdb re-called the PCR reads with MiXCR. The data contain about 510,000 distinct CDR3 sequences, about a fifth of them singletons. Sequencing was done on a sample of naive CD8+ T cells from blood, with Jurkat cell RNA spiked in. Documented subset: FACS-sorted CD8+CD4-CCR7+CD45RA+ naive T cells. These TCRs come from a human donor in good health. Some libraries in this study had Jurkat cell RNA spiked in.

The gene calls are TRBV27 and TRBJ1-1; 10 bases are a match to TRBD1. J lost 0 bases, V lost 6 bases, and 7 bases had no gene match. Germline CDR1 and CDR2: MNHEY and SMNVEV (reference sequence). This CDR3 region has 16 residues. CDR3 nucleotide sequence: TGTGCCAGCAGACCTTGGACAGGGGGGATGAACACTGAAGCTTTCTTT. Its translation is CASRPWTGGMNTEAFF.

The chain combines TRBV20-1 with TRBJ2-1, with 8 bases matching TRBD2. Germline CDR1 reads DFQATT; CDR2 reads SNEGSKA (reference sequence). This CDR3 region has 14 residues. The ends lost 5 bases at V and 4 bases at J; junction bases unmatched: 7. As DNA, the CDR3 is TGCAGTGCTCGGACTAGCCGCAGATACAATGAGCAGTTCTTC. It is translated as CSARTSRRYNEQFF.

This chain's CDR3 is CASSQEDRVRCTF. The CDR3 nucleotides read TGCGCCAGCAGCCAAGAGGACAGGGTGCGCTGCACCTTC. The chain has TRBV4-1 and TRBJ1-2, with 8 positions matching TRBD1. V dropped 0 bases and J dropped 13; count of bases not matched to a gene: 7. Germline V gene sequence: CDR1 MGHRA, CDR2 YSYEKL. The CDR3 sequence is 13 residues long.

This clonotype was detected many times. This chain uses TRBV30 with TRBJ2-3; D is uncertain. Germline CDR1 and CDR2: GTSNPN and SVGIG (reference sequence). The CDR3 covers 14 residues. Trimming removed 5 bases from V and 0 bases from J, with 12 bases in between. The CDR3: CAWARTSSTDTQYF. As DNA, the CDR3 is TGTGCCTGGGCACGCACCTCTAGCACAGATACGCAGTATTTT.

The CDR3, as DNA: TGCGCCAGCAGCCGAGGGACTTTGGGCACAGATACGCAGTATTTT. Translated, it gives CASSRGTLGTDTQYF. This chain joins TRBV4-3 and TRBJ2-3; possible D gene TRBD2, 6 bases. V was cut by 4 bases and J by 1 base, with 12 bases left in between. CDR3 length equals 15 residues. Germline V lookup: CDR1 LGHNA, CDR2 YSLEER.

This sequence joins TRBV7-9 and TRBJ2-3; 7 positions match TRBD2. There are 16 residues in the CDR3. Germline CDR1 SEHNR, CDR2 FQNEAQ (reference sequence). V lost 5 bases, J lost 0 bases, and 8 bases stayed unmatched. The CDR3 is CASSITLAASTDTQYF. CDR3 coding DNA: TGTGCCAGCAGCATCACGCTAGCGGCTAGCACAGATACGCAGTATTTT.

There are many counts of this clonotype. The J gene is TRBJ2-3, the V gene TRBV27, with D possibly called TRBD1 or TRBD2 (5 bases each). Germline V gene data show CDR1 as MNHEY and CDR2 as SMNVEV (reference sequence). CDR3 length: 15 residues. The V end was cut by 5 bases, the J end by 2 bases, with 14 bases between. The CDR3 DNA reads as TGTGCCAGCAGTCCTAGGGACGGTTACACAGATACGCAGTATTTT. Protein: CASSPRDGYTDTQYF.

This clonotype has a count of ten or more. This chain joins TRBV9 and TRBJ1-1; perhaps TRBD1 as D (5 bases). Trimming pared 0 bases from V and 5 bases from J, leaving 14 bases between. Germline CDR1 SGDLS, CDR2 YYNGEE. The CDR3 loop spans 15 amino acids. The chain's CDR3 is CASSVVGGARTEAFF. Here the CDR3 DNA reads TGTGCCAGCAGCGTAGTAGGAGGGGCGCGTACTGAAGCTTTCTTT.

The V call is TRBV7-8, the J call TRBJ1-1; D perhaps matches TRBD1 (5 bases). Trimming shortened V by 5 bases and J by 0 bases, and 13 bases separated the two germline ends. The CDR3 length is 15 residues. Germline V CDR1 and CDR2: SGHVS, FQNEAQ. The CDR3 DNA sequence: TGTGCCAGCAGCCCTCTGGGGGTGATGAACACTGAAGCTTTCTTT. Amino acids: CASSPLGVMNTEAFF. Full variable domain (missing parts from reference TRBV7-8 and TRBJ1-1): GAGVSQSPRYKVAKRGQDVALRCDPISGHVSLFWYQQALGQGPEFLTYFQNEAQLDKSGLPSDRFFAERPEGSVSTLKIQRTQQEDSAVYLCASSPLGVMNTEAFFGQGTRLTVV.

The V call is TRBV6-1, the J call TRBJ1-1; TRBD1 might be the D (5 bases). The CDR3 has 12 amino acids. Deletions cut 6 bases from V and 6 bases from J, with 11 bases between. Germline loops: CDR1 MNHNS, CDR2 SASEGT. This chain's CDR3 is CASRWGSAEAFF. DNA of the CDR3: TGTGCCAGCAGATGGGGGTCCGCTGAAGCTTTCTTT.

This clonotype was picked up a small number of times. The chain employs TRBV3-1 and TRBJ2-7; 9 bases match TRBD1. The V gene's germline CDR1 is LGHDT and CDR2 YNNKEL (reference sequence). V trimming: 2 bases; J trimming: 4 bases; junction bases outside the gene matches: 9. CDR3 size: 16 residues. The CDR3 spells CASSQTTGTGFYEQYF. The CDR3 DNA reads as TGTGCCAGCAGCCAAACCACCGGGACAGGGTTTTACGAGCAGTACTTC.

This clonotype appeared many times. The genes are TRBV5-5 and TRBJ1-1, with D unresolved. The CDR3 contains 12 residues. Germline CDR1 is SGHKS and CDR2 is YYEKEE (reference sequence). The V end lost 2 bases, the J end lost 3 bases, and 5 bases lay between the germline ends. The CDR3 nucleotides are TGTGCCAGCAGCTTTATGGACACTGAAGCTTTCTTT. Translating it yields CASSFMDTEAFF.

This clonotype was seen a few times. The V call is TRBV20-1, the J call TRBJ2-7, with TRBD1 as a possible D gene (6 bases). In germline, CDR1 is DFQATT, CDR2 SNEGSKA (reference sequence). Deletions cut 3 bases from V and 4 bases from J, with 19 bases between. The CDR3 loop spans 15 amino acids. The CDR3 here is CSARGSGHGQYEQYF. In nucleotides, the CDR3 is TGCAGTGCTAGGGGGTCGGGACACGGTCAGTACGAGCAGTACTTC.

The V and J genes are TRBV27 and TRBJ2-7; 10 bases fit TRBD2. V gave up 7 bases and J gave up 4 bases; unmatched junction bases: 10. Germline V gene sequence: CDR1 MNHEY, CDR2 SMNVEV (reference sequence). The CDR3 is made up of 15 amino acids. The chain's CDR3 is CASIYRSGGVYEQYF. Written as DNA, the CDR3 is TGTGCCAGCATTTATCGGAGCGGGGGGGTGTACGAGCAGTACTTC.

Details on this clonotype: A much bigger clone sits one base away, suggesting this may be a read error. Since no conserved phenylalanine or tryptophan closes the CDR3, a read error is the likely cause. The rearrangement links TRBV27 to TRBJ1-1; possible D gene TRBD1, 6 bases. V was clipped by 3 bases and J by 0 bases, with 8 bases between them. The CDR3 is 14 amino acids. Germline values: CDR1 MNHEY, CDR2 SMNVEV (reference sequence). DNA of the CDR3: TGTGCCAGCAGTTTTCAGGGGATGAACACTGAAGCTTTCCTT. This codes for CASSFQGMNTEAFL.

The rearrangement uses TRBV4-3 and TRBJ1-3; D gene unclear. This CDR3 is 16 amino acids long. Trimming took 4 bases from V and 4 from J, leaving 17 bases between them. Germline V gene data show CDR1 as LGHNA and CDR2 as YSLEER. The CDR3 here is CASSPGIGRAGNTIYF. For the CDR3, the DNA is TGCGCCAGCAGCCCGGGCATTGGTAGGGCCGGAAACACCATATATTTT.

In its sample, this clonotype was seen many times. This chain joins TRBV20-1 and TRBJ2-7; D assignment may be TRBD1 or TRBD2 (5 bases each). The CDR3 has 12 residues. The germline V gene encodes CDR1 DFQATT and CDR2 SNEGSKA (reference sequence). V was clipped by 0 bases and J by 2 bases, with 5 bases between them. CDR3 nucleotide sequence: TGCAGTGCTAGAGAGGGGGCCTACGAGCAGTACTTC. This gives the protein CSAREGAYEQYF.

This clonotype was seen ten or more times. J is TRBJ1-1 and V is TRBV29-1; 10 bases align to TRBD1. CDR1 is SQVTM and CDR2 is ANQGSEA in the germline V gene. There are 14 residues in the CDR3. The V segment lost 4 bases and the J segment 2 bases; nucleotides outside the gene matches: 4. CDR3 amino acids: CSVGTGGLNTEAFF. CDR3 nucleotides: TGCAGCGTTGGGACAGGGGGTTTAAACACTGAAGCTTTCTTT.

This chain joins TRBV11-2 and TRBJ2-3; 9 bases align to TRBD2. CDR3 length: 16 amino acids. The germline V gene has CDR1 SGHAT and CDR2 FQNNGV. With 1 base clipped from V and 1 base from J, the junction kept 3 bases outside the gene matches. CDR3 DNA sequence: TGTGCCAGCAGCTTAGGGAGACTAGCGGGCACAGATACGCAGTATTTT. Its translation is CASSLGRLAGTDTQYF.

The V call is TRBV6-6, the J call TRBJ2-7, with D possibly being TRBD2 (5 bases). The CDR3 is 13 amino acids. V was shortened by 4 bases and J by 4 bases, with 11 bases between the two germline ends. Germline V gives CDR1 MNHNY, CDR2 SVGAGI (reference sequence). For the CDR3, the DNA is TGTGCCAGCAGTTGCTCCCGGGGTTACGAGCAGTACTTC. Its protein product is CASSCSRGYEQYF.

This clonotype has only a few counts. This chain joins TRBV14 and TRBJ2-7, with 8 bases fitting TRBD1. The CDR3 length is 15 residues. Germline V gives CDR1 SGHDN, CDR2 FVKESK. The junction had 8 bases not matched to a gene; V was cut back by 2 bases and J by 5 bases. CDR3 sequence: CASSQLRQGPHEQYF. CDR3 sequence (DNA): TGTGCCAGCAGCCAATTGAGACAGGGGCCGCACGAGCAGTACTTC.

For this clonotype: It may be a read error: a sequence one base away is much more abundant. The CDR3 reads CARSSGLAGGPVVYTQYF. DNA of the CDR3: TGTGCCCGCAGCTCTGGACTAGCGGGGGGCCCGGTCGTGTATACGCAGTATTTT. The chain links TRBV7-9 to TRBJ2-3, with 14 bases that match TRBD2. This CDR3 contains 18 residues. Germline CDR1 is SEHNR and CDR2 is FQNEAQ (reference sequence).